One and the same sample provided the 31 T cell receptor beta chains below, sequenced in a study of shared clonotypes between healthy human individuals. Generated by immunoSEQ multiplex PCR, the TCRdb table keeps only in-frame clones and is missing some. Found here are millions of clones, 93% of them singletons; the top ten hold about 0.39%. The sequencing input was naive CD4+ T cells from PBMCs. The sample's subset: CD45RA+ positively selected. These receptors were obtained from a man aged 18 to 29 in good health. Some clones in this sample may be carry-over from other donors' samples.

This rearrangement joins TRBV2 to TRBJ2-5; D could derive from TRBD1 or TRBD2 (5 bases each). Trimming took 2 bases from V and 7 from J, leaving 14 bases between them. This CDR3 contains 14 residues. Germline lookup yields CDR1 SNHLY and CDR2 FYNNEI. The DNA of the CDR3 is TGTGCCAGCAGTGAAAGGTCCCGTGGGGGGACCCAGTACTTC. This encodes CASSERSRGGTQYF.

The chain is built from TRBV12-5 and TRBJ2-3; 9 bases are a match to TRBD2. This CDR3 region has 18 residues. Trimming removed 3 bases from V and 0 bases from J; junction bases left unmatched: 10. CDR1 is LGHNT and CDR2 is FRNRAP in the germline V gene. CDR3 protein: CASGFQLGLADSTDTQYF. CDR3 DNA: TGTGCTAGTGGTTTCCAGCTGGGACTAGCAGATAGCACAGATACGCAGTATTTT. Complete variable domain (other parts from reference TRBV12-5 and TRBJ2-3): DARVTQTPRHKVTEMGQEVTMRCQPILGHNTVFWYRQTMMQGLELLAYFRNRAPLDDSGMPKDRFSAEMPDATLATLKIQPSEPRDSAVYFCASGFQLGLADSTDTQYFGPGTRLTVL.

The chain employs TRBV7-2 and TRBJ2-7; no definite D call. V gave up 5 bases and J gave up 0 bases, with 14 bases separating them. Per the germline V gene, CDR1 is SGHTA and CDR2 is FQGNSA. This CDR3 comprises 15 residues. The DNA of the CDR3 is TGTGCCAGCAGCCCGACTCGCATTATCTCCTACGAGCAGTACTTC. It yields the protein CASSPTRIISYEQYF.

The J gene is TRBJ2-1, the V gene TRBV28, with TRBD1 matching over 8 bases. J gave up 0 bases and V 7 bases, and 8 bases lay outside the gene matches. Germline V gives CDR1 MDHEN, CDR2 SYDVKM. The CDR3 loop spans 16 amino acids. The CDR3 DNA sequence: TGTGCCAGCACCACTTCCGGGACAGGCTCCTACAATGAGCAGTTCTTC. It encodes CASTTSGTGSYNEQFF.

As for this clone: The same CDR3 also results from other DNA sequences found in this sample. The CDR3 loop reads CASSLFGATNEKLFF. DNA of the CDR3: TGTGCCAGCAGTTTATTCGGGGCAACTAATGAAAAACTGTTTTTT. J is TRBJ1-4 and V is TRBV28; D gene unclear. Germline lookup yields CDR1 MDHEN and CDR2 SYDVKM. The V end lost 1 base, the J end lost 0 bases, and 6 bases lay between the germline ends. The CDR3 is made up of 15 amino acids. Filled out from reference TRBV28 and TRBJ1-4, the complete variable domain reads DVKVTQSSRYLVKRTGEKVFLECVQDMDHENMFWYRQDPGLGLRLIYFSYDVKMKEKGDIPEGYSVSREKKERFSLILESASTNQTSMYLCASSLFGATNEKLFFGSGTQLSVL.

The chain employs TRBV28 and TRBJ1-5, with D unresolved. Germline-derived CDR1 and CDR2 are MDHEN and SYDVKM. V was shortened by 2 bases and J by 0 bases, with 8 bases between the two germline ends. CDR3 size: 15 residues. The CDR3 nucleotides read TGTGCCAGCAGTTTAACCCTGATTAGCAATCAGCCCCAGCATTTT. This translates into CASSLTLISNQPQHF.

This clone has a single count. The chain is built from TRBV28 and TRBJ2-7; TRBD2 agrees at 7 bases. This CDR3 spans 13 amino acids. CDR1 and CDR2 from the germline V gene are MDHEN and SYDVKM. With 7 bases clipped from V and 6 bases from J, the junction kept 9 bases outside the gene matches. The CDR3 here is CASKAGESGEQYF. The CDR3 nucleotides are TGTGCCAGCAAGGCGGGAGAATCGGGCGAGCAGTACTTC.

The chain uses TRBV4-1 and TRBJ2-1; tentatively, D is TRBD2 (7 bases). Germline assignment: CDR1 MGHRA and CDR2 YSYEKL. The CDR3 consists of 17 residues. The ends were cut back, 1 base at V and 8 bases at J, with 21 bases in the middle. CDR3 DNA: TGCGCCAGCAGCCAAGTAGGGAGGGTGCAGGGGCTGGATGAGCAGTTCTTC. It yields the protein CASSQVGRVQGLDEQFF.

This rearrangement joins TRBV28 to TRBJ2-7; TRBD1 matches at 7 bases. This CDR3 is 14 amino acids long. Trimming cost V 10 bases and J 3 bases; bases outside gene matches: 12. Germline CDR1 and CDR2: MDHEN and SYDVKM. The CDR3 is CANTHPRDSYEQYF. CDR3 DNA: TGTGCCAACACCCACCCCCGGGACAGCTACGAGCAGTACTTC.

V gene TRBV6-6 combines with J gene TRBJ2-5; D is uncertain. The CDR3 has 16 residues. V shed 0 bases and J shed 2 bases, with 13 bases lying between them. The germline CDR1 and CDR2 sequences are MNHNY and SVGAGI (reference sequence). CDR3 bases: TGTGCCAGCAGTTACTCGACGGCCTCCATTCAAGAGACCCAGTACTTC. This encodes CASSYSTASIQETQYF.

V and J are TRBV21-1 and TRBJ1-2; the table names TRBD1, a call not compared with the DNA. TRBV21-1 is recorded as a pseudogene. The CDR3 contains 14 residues. CDR3: CASKPMDRNYGYTF. Written as DNA, the CDR3 is TGTGCCAGCAAACCGATGGACAGAAACTATGGCTACACCTTC.

The rearrangement joins TRBV7-2 to TRBJ2-7; maybe TRBD1 (7 bases). Germline CDR1 is SGHTA and CDR2 is FQGNSA. The CDR3 contains 15 residues. The germline V and J ends were trimmed by 5 bases and 5 bases, with 19 bases remaining between them. CDR3 in amino acids: CASSLRPGGWDEQYF. DNA of the CDR3: TGTGCCAGCAGCCTTCGCCCAGGGGGGTGGGACGAGCAGTACTTC.

The CDR3 spells CASSVAGNTDTQYF. In DNA, the CDR3 is TGTGCCAGCAGCGTAGCGGGGAACACAGATACGCAGTATTTT. V is TRBV6-1 and J is TRBJ2-3, with 8 bases that match TRBD2. V gave up 6 bases and J gave up 2 bases; unmatched junction bases: 4. Germline V lookup: CDR1 MNHNS, CDR2 SASEGT. The CDR3 spans 14 residues.

The chain has TRBV28 and TRBJ1-2; possibly TRBD1 for D (6 bases). Germline lookup yields CDR1 MDHEN and CDR2 SYDVKM. Trimming cost V 6 bases and J 8 bases, with 13 bases left between them. This CDR3 contains 12 residues. The CDR3: CASRKDSRGYTF. CDR3 coding DNA: TGTGCCAGCAGAAAGGACAGTAGGGGCTACACCTTC.

This rearrangement joins TRBV2 to TRBJ2-1; a possible D gene is TRBD2 (6 bases). The germline V gene has CDR1 SNHLY and CDR2 FYNNEI. V lost 6 bases and J lost 0, with 9 bases in between. CDR3 length: 14 residues. CDR3 DNA: TGTGCCAGCAGGACTAGGGGCTCCTACAATGAGCAGTTCTTC. Amino acid sequence: CASRTRGSYNEQFF. Using reference TRBV2 and TRBJ2-1 for the parts outside the CDR3, the full variable domain is EPEVTQTPSHQVTQMGQEVILRCVPISNHLYFYWYRQILGQKVEFLVSFYNNEISEKSEIFDDQFSVERPDGSNFTLKIRSTKLEDSAMYFCASRTRGSYNEQFFGPGTRLTVL.

The rearrangement uses TRBV4-1 and TRBJ2-7; D uncertain. Trimming pared 2 bases from V and 3 bases from J, leaving 23 bases between. From germline, CDR1 is MGHRA and CDR2 YSYEKL. The CDR3 spans 18 residues. The CDR3 reads CASSQSEDAWNTHYEQYF. The CDR3 region has the DNA TGCGCCAGCAGCCAATCGGAAGACGCTTGGAACACCCACTACGAGCAGTACTTC.

The gene calls are TRBV9 and TRBJ1-2; TRBD1 matches 11 bases. This CDR3 is built from 15 residues. The germline V gene has CDR1 SGDLS and CDR2 YYNGEE. With V trimmed by 0 bases and J by 8 bases, 6 bases remained unmatched. CDR3 DNA sequence: TGTGCCAGCAGCGTAGTTGGGACAGGGGGTGGCGGCTACACCTTC. Residues: CASSVVGTGGGGYTF.

V gene TRBV10-2 combines with J gene TRBJ2-7; either TRBD1 or TRBD2 may supply D (6 bases each). Germline V gives CDR1 WSHSY, CDR2 SAAADI. The CDR3 runs to 16 residues. V lost 6 bases, J lost 4 bases, and 22 bases lay in between. The CDR3 here is CASSSFLPTGGYEQYF. For the CDR3, the DNA is TGCGCCAGCAGCTCATTCTTACCGACAGGAGGGTACGAGCAGTACTTC.

Comments on this clone: Additional DNA sequences in this sample encode the identical CDR3. This chain connects TRBV5-1 to TRBJ1-1; no firm D call. V lost 0 bases and J 8 bases, leaving 11 bases between the germline ends. CDR1 is SGHRS, CDR2 YFSETQ, per germline. CDR3 size: 13 residues. CDR3 in DNA: TGCGCCAGCAGCTTGGTGGGAGGGAGGGAAGCTTTCTTT. Translated, it gives CASSLVGGREAFF.

To note about this clone: Distinct nucleotide sequences in the sample also encode this CDR3. The J gene is TRBJ2-2, the V gene TRBV5-1; D not certain. The CDR3 has 12 amino acids. V lost 2 bases, J lost 6 bases, and 5 bases lay in between. From germline, CDR1 is SGHRS and CDR2 YFSETQ. CDR3 residues: CASSFGPGELFF. CDR3 nucleotide sequence: TGCGCCAGCAGCTTTGGCCCCGGGGAGCTGTTTTTT.

The rearrangement uses TRBV6-4 and TRBJ2-1; D possibly corresponds to TRBD1 (5 bases). This CDR3 is 12 amino acids long. V gave up 6 bases and J gave up 2 bases, with 5 bases separating them. CDR1 is MRHNA, CDR2 SNTAGT, per germline. Here the CDR3 reads CASRGPYNEQFF. The CDR3, as DNA: TGTGCCAGCAGGGGGCCCTACAATGAGCAGTTCTTC.

This clone showed up just once. The chain combines TRBV10-3 with TRBJ2-7, with 7 positions matching TRBD1. V shed 9 bases, J shed 0 bases, and the junction held 11 bases outside the gene matches. The CDR3 runs 15 residues. CDR1 is ENHRY and CDR2 is SYGVKD in the germline V gene. CDR3 sequence reads: CAISTGTVSSYEQYF. The CDR3 DNA sequence: TGTGCCATTTCGACCGGGACAGTGAGCTCCTACGAGCAGTACTTC.

V is TRBV6-5 and J is TRBJ1-1; 7 bases are a match to TRBD1. V was clipped by 4 bases and J by 5 bases; unmatched bases: 10. This CDR3 comprises 15 residues. The germline CDR1 and CDR2 sequences are MNHEY and SVGAGI. The CDR3 DNA sequence: TGTGCCAGCAGTTGGGCAGTTGGGACAGCAACTGAAGCTTTCTTT. Encoded protein: CASSWAVGTATEAFF.

This clone has only one observation. V gene TRBV6-6 combines with J gene TRBJ2-3; D may correspond to TRBD1 or TRBD2 (5 bases each). V gave up 0 bases and J gave up 2 bases, with 9 bases separating them. Germline CDR1 and CDR2: MNHNY and SVGAGI (reference sequence). The CDR3 contains 15 residues. The CDR3 sequence: CASSYSRGLTDTQYF. The CDR3 nucleotides read TGTGCCAGCAGTTACTCGAGGGGTCTCACAGATACGCAGTATTTT.

This chain uses TRBV5-1 with TRBJ2-6; D gene unclear. The CDR3 consists of 16 residues. Germline V CDR1 and CDR2: SGHRS, YFSETQ. V was trimmed by 4 bases and J by 0 bases, leaving 11 bases between them. CDR3 sequence (DNA): TGCGCCAGCAGCCTGGTCGTCGACTCTGGGGCCAACGTCCTGACTTTC. Amino acids: CASSLVVDSGANVLTF.

The gene calls are TRBV7-9 and TRBJ1-4, with a possible D match to TRBD1 (6 bases). The ends were cut back, 2 bases at V and 8 bases at J, with 18 bases in the middle. Germline CDR1 reads SEHNR; CDR2 reads FQNEAQ (reference sequence). The CDR3 has 16 residues. The CDR3 loop reads CASSLKGRGREEKLFF. In nucleotides, the CDR3 is TGTGCCAGCAGCTTAAAGGGCCGGGGGCGAGAGGAAAAACTGTTTTTT.

Only one count was recorded for this clone. The chain employs TRBV7-3 and TRBJ2-3, with 10 bases identical to TRBD1. The trim removed 5 bases at V and 7 bases at J, leaving 9 bases unmatched. The CDR3 extends over 15 amino acids. Germline loops: CDR1 SGHTA, CDR2 FQGTGA. In DNA, the CDR3 is TGTGCCAGCAGCCTAGGGACAGGGGTATTTTATACGCAGTATTTT. This encodes CASSLGTGVFYTQYF. Full variable domain (missing parts from reference TRBV7-3 and TRBJ2-3): GAGVSQTPSNKVTEKGKYVELRCDPISGHTALYWYRQSLGQGPEFLIYFQGTGAADDSGLPNDRFFAVRPEGSVSTLKIQRTERGDSAVYLCASSLGTGVFYTQYFGPGTRLTVL.

This clone showed up just once. This sequence joins TRBV7-9 and TRBJ2-7; possibly TRBD1 for D (5 bases). Germline V CDR1 and CDR2: SEHNR, FQNEAQ (reference sequence). The CDR3 sequence is 16 residues long. V lost 1 base and J lost 3, with 16 bases in between. The CDR3 region is CASSLVIVPTDYEQYF. The CDR3 DNA reads as TGTGCCAGCAGCTTAGTAATAGTCCCGACAGACTACGAGCAGTACTTC.

Only one count was recorded for this clone. The same CDR3 is also encoded by other DNA sequences in this sample. The J gene is TRBJ1-3, the V gene TRBV7-2, with D hard to call. CDR1 is SGHTA and CDR2 is FQGNSA in the germline V gene. The V gene lost 5 bases and the J gene lost 0 bases, with 8 bases spanning the gap. The CDR3 is 14 residues long. CDR3 in amino acids: CASSRDPSGNTIYF. The CDR3 coding sequence is TGTGCCAGCAGCCGGGATCCCTCTGGAAACACCATATATTTT.

The J gene is TRBJ2-1, the V gene TRBV27, with D possibly called TRBD1 or TRBD2 (5 bases each). This CDR3 is built from 15 residues. Trimming removed 4 bases from V and 4 bases from J, with 14 bases in between. From germline, CDR1 is MNHEY and CDR2 SMNVEV (reference sequence). The CDR3 region has the DNA TGTGCCAGCAGTTACTCCGGGACGCCTTACAATGAGCAGTTCTTC. It codes for CASSYSGTPYNEQFF.

This chain uses TRBV7-8 with TRBJ1-5; weak D call: TRBD1 (5 bases). Germline CDR1 is SGHVS and CDR2 is FQNEAQ. Trimming left V 2 bases short and J 6 bases short, with 17 bases between. This CDR3 contains 16 residues. CDR3 loop: CASSLTFGQGVQPQHF. CDR3 DNA: TGTGCCAGCAGCTTAACTTTCGGGCAGGGAGTTCAGCCCCAGCATTTT.